This TCR beta chain derives from a study of blood T cell repertoires in COVID-19. For the study at large: COVID-19 samples, acute and convalescent, were from the United States, Italy and Spain. T cells, B-cell-depleted T cells, or PBMCs supplied cDNA or gDNA.

In the authors' workflow: Estimation of nucleated cell counts relied on the amplification of reference gene primers. The repertoire was sequenced with immunoSEQ multiplex PCR; TCRdb's copy has only in-frame clones and lacks some. D and trimming come from the DNA, and the V and J calls and clone size come from that table. The sample shows 200,000 to 250,000 clones, roughly four fifths of them seen only once. While infection was still active, Seattle patients were enrolled and then followed longitudinally. V was trimmed by 2 bases and J by 0 bases, leaving 8 bases between them. The CDR3 is made up of 15 amino acids. Germline V lookup: CDR1 SGHRS, CDR2 YFSETQ.

The sequence was collected from a woman older than 75 with COVID-19, enrolled during active disease. Sequenced sample: peripheral blood. The chain links TRBV5-1 to TRBJ2-2, with D unclear. For the CDR3, the DNA is TGCGCCAGCAGCTTAACAGTTACGAACACCGGGGAGCTGTTTTTT. It specifies CASSLTVTNTGELFF.